The rows below give T cell receptor beta chains drawn from one sample of a study of technical replicates of blood from four donors. Data came from immunoSEQ multiplex PCR; TCRdb stores just in-frame clones and leaves some out. The profile shows 50,000 to 70,000 clones, less than 95% of them singletons. Sequencing input: PBMCs. The receptor source for this set is a human donor in good health. Some clones in this sample may be carry-over from other donors' samples. Both conserved end residues are part of each CDR3. Only some rows state a clone size, as once, few, many or a class for expanded clones.

clone size | V gene | CDR3 protein
once | TRBV6-1 | CASSRTSGNSYEQYF
few | TRBV4-3 | CASSQRGLREFNEQFF
. | TRBV6-5 | CASSYDWLAEAFF
once | TRBV15 | CATSGGGIQPQHF
. | TRBV12-2 | CASRRQGPSNQPQHF
once | TRBV4-3 | CASSQAGEAPDGYTF
. | TRBV4-1 | CASSQDPQVQRYEQYF
. | TRBV5-1 | CASSLGQLAGGTGEQFF
. | TRBV6-6 | CASSYSMQGLQYGYTF
. | TRBV7-9 | CASSPGQNTGELFF
. | TRBV5-4 | CASSPQLAANTGELFF
once | TRBV6-1 | CASSRQGDYGYTF
. | TRBV15 | CATSAASGTRYNEQFF
. | TRBV28 | CASSLVDGRERYEQFF
. | TRBV18 | CASSPKAGDWYEQYF
. | TRBV7-9 | CASSHVSPTGPTF
. | TRBV7-2 | CASSSGRREQYF
once | TRBV7-9 | CASSPPRGQETQYF
. | TRBV30 | CAWSVQLGREAFF
. | TRBV7-6 | CASSFGTSGGYEQYF
. | TRBV5-1 | CASSGGGNTEAFF
. | TRBV7-9 | CASSRPRDTYNEQFF
. | TRBV6-6 | CASSRTSNVTF
. | TRBV7-9 | CASSGLLWVNYGYTF
. | TRBV6-5 | CASREGLLSTDTQYF
. | TRBV5-8 | CASSLGGYTDTQYF
. | TRBV6-4 | CASSDTRGTEAFF
once | TRBV15 | CATSPAAGTRLETQYF
. | TRBV6-5 | CASTHAGAGETQYF
. | TRBV2 | CASSEASQTYEQYF
once | TRBV27 | CASSLATGHYEQYF
. | TRBV4-1 | CASSQDRASGGTFQETQYF
. | TRBV14 | CASSPSGRVGVSSYEQYF
. | TRBV23-1 | CARTSGSEETQYF
. | TRBV5-4 | CASSPVPGQEAAYGYTF
few | TRBV7-8 | CASSLGASPPGQYF
. | TRBV7-9 | CASSRTGYSYEQYF
. | TRBV5-6 | CASTGTGKNIQYF
. | TRBV9 | CASSPRLAVNTGELFF
. | TRBV7-2 | CASSPRRVPTEAFF
. | TRBV6-5 | CASSYWAGASKGELFF
once | TRBV27 | CASSLVRGPLGGSVEDTQYF
. | TRBV7-9 | CASSWGQTGNTIYF
. | TRBV29-1 | CSANSGTAGNTIYF
. | TRBV7-3 | CASSPMEGRFLPDNSPLHF
. | TRBV6-6 | CASSNSQGAYEQYF
. | TRBV7-3 | CASSLTLLADEQFF
. | TRBV2 | CASSGTSGADNEQFF